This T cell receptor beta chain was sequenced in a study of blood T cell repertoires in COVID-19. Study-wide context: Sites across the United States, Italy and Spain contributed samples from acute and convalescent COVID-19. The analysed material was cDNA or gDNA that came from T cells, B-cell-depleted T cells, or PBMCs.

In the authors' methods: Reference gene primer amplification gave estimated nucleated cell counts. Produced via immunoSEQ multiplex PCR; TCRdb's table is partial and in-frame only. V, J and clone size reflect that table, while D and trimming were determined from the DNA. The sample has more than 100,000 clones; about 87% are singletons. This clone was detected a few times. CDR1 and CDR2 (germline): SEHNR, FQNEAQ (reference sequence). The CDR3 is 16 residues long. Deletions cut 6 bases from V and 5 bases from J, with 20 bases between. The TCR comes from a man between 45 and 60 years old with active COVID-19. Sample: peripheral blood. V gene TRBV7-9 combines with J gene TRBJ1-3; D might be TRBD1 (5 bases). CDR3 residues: CASRETGGANRNTIYF. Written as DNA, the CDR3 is TGTGCCAGCAGGGAAACGGGAGGGGCTAACAGAAACACCATATATTTT.